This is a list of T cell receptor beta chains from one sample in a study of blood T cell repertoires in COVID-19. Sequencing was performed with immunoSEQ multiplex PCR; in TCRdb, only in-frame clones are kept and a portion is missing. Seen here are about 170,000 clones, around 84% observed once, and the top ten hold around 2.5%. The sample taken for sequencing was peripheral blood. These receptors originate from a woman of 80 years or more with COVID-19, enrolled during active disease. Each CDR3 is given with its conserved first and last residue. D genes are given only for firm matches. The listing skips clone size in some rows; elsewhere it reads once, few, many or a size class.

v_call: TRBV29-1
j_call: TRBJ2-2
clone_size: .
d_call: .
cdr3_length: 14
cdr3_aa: CSVSTTLYTGELFF
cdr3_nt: TGCAGCGTCTCTACCACCCTTTACACCGGGGAGCTGTTTTTT

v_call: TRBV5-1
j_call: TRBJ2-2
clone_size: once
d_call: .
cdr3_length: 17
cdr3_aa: CASSSKPTSPGTGELFF
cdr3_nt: TGCGCCAGCAGCTCGAAACCCACTAGTCCGGGCACCGGGGAGCTGTTTTTT

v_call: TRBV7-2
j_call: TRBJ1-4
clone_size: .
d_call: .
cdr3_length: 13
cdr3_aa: CASSPTTNEKLFF
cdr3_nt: TGTGCCAGCAGCCCCACAACTAATGAAAAACTGTTTTTT

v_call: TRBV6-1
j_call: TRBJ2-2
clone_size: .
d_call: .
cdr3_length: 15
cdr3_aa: CASSEQAWDTGELFF
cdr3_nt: TGTGCCAGCAGTGAACAGGCCTGGGACACCGGGGAGCTGTTTTTT

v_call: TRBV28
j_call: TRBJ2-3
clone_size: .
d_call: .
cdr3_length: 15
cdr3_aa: CASRRSGVMTDTQYF
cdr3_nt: TGTGCCAGCAGGCGATCAGGGGTGATGACAGATACGCAGTATTTT

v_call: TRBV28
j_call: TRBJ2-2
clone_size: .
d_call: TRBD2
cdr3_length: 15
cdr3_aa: CASSLAGGPGGELFF
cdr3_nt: TGTGCCAGCAGCCTAGCGGGAGGGCCCGGCGGGGAGCTGTTTTTT

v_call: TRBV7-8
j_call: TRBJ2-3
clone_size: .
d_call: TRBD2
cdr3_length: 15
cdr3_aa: CASSPLAGEPNTQYF
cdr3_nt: TGTGCCAGCAGCCCTCTAGCGGGAGAGCCTAATACGCAGTATTTT

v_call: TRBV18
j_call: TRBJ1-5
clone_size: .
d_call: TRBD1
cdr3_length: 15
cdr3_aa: CASSPGQGAGQPQHF
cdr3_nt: TGTGCCAGCTCACCCGGACAGGGCGCGGGGCAGCCCCAGCATTTT

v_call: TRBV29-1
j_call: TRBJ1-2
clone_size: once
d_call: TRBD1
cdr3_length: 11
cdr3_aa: CSGDSGYGYTF
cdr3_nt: TGCAGCGGGGACAGTGGCTATGGCTACACTTTC

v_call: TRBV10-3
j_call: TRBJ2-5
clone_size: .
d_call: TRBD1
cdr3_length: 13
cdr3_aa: CAISLQGEETQYF
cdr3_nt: TGTGCCATCAGTCTTCAGGGGGAAGAGACCCAGTACTTC

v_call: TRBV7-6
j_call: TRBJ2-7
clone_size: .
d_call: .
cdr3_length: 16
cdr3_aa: CASSLVVGGPSLVQYF
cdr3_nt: TGTGCCAGCAGCTTAGTGGTAGGGGGACCCTCTCTCGTGCAGTACTTC

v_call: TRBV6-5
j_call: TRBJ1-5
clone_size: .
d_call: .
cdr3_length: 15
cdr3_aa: CASNIAHASNQPQHF
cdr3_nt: TGTGCCAGCAATATAGCTCATGCGAGCAATCAGCCCCAGCATTTT

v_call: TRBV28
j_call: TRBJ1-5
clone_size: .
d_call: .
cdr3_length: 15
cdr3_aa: CASSLERPADQPQHF
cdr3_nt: TGTGCCAGCAGTCTGGAGAGACCTGCTGATCAGCCCCAGCATTTT

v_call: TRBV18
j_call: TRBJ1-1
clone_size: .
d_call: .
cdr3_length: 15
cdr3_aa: CASSPNRGQNTEAFF
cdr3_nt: TGTGCCAGCTCACCCAACCGGGGACAGAACACTGAAGCTTTCTTT

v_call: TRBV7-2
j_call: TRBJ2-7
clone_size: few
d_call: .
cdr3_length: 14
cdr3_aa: CASSLSRPQGGQYF
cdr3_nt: TGTGCCAGCAGCTTAAGTAGGCCCCAGGGCGGGCAGTACTTC

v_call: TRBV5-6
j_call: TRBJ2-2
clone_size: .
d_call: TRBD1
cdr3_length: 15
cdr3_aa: CASRLGQGDTGELFF
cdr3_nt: TGTGCCAGCAGGTTAGGACAGGGGGACACCGGGGAGCTGTTTTTT

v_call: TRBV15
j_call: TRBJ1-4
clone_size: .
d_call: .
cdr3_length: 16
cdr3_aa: CATSRPVGGTNEKLFF
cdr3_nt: TGTGCCACCAGCAGACCCGTAGGCGGTACTAATGAAAAACTGTTTTTT

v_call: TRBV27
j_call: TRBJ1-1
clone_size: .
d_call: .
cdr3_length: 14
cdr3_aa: CASRLGQGNTEAFF
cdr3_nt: TGTGCCAGCAGGTTGGGGCAGGGGAACACTGAAGCTTTCTTT

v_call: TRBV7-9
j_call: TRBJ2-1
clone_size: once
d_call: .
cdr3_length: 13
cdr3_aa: CVSSPLLVNEQFF
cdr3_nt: TGTGTCAGCAGCCCCCTCCTAGTCAATGAGCAGTTCTTC

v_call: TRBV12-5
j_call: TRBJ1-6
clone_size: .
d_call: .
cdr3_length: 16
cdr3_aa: CASAFHESIYNSPLHF
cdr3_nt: TGTGCTAGTGCCTTTCACGAGAGTATCTATAATTCACCCCTCCACTTT

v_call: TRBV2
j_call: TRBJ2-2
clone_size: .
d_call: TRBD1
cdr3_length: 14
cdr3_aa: CATGQGAISGELFF
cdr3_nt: TGTGCCACTGGACAGGGGGCGATCTCAGGGGAGCTGTTTTTT

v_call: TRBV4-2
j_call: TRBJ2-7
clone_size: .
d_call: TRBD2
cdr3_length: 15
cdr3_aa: CASSHPAGVSYEQYF
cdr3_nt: TGTGCCAGCAGCCACCCAGCGGGAGTAAGTTACGAGCAGTACTTC

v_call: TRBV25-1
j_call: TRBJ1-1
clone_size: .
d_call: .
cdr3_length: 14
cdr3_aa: CASSDPSVNTEAFF
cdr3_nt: TGTGCCAGCAGTGACCCCTCGGTCAACACTGAAGCTTTCTTT

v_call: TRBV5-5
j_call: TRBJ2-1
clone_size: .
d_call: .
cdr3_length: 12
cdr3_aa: CASNLDTDFQFF
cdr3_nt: TGTGCCAGCAACCTTGATACGGACTTCCAGTTCTTC

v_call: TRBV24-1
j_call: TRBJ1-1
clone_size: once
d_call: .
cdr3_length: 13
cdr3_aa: CATSRRGSTEAFF
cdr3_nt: TGTGCCACCAGCAGACGGGGGAGCACTGAAGCTTTCTTT

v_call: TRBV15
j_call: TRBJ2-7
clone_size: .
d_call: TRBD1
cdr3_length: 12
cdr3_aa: CATAGTGDEQYF
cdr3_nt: TGTGCCACCGCCGGGACAGGGGACGAGCAGTACTTC

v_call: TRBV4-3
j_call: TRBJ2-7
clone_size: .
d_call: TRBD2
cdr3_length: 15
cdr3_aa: CASSQDQREGREQYF
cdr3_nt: TGCGCCAGCAGCCAAGATCAGCGGGAGGGAAGGGAGCAGTACTTC

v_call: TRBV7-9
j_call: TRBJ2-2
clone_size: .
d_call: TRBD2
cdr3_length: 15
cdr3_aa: CASSPAGGPVGELFF
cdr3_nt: TGTGCCAGCAGCCCAGCGGGAGGGCCGGTCGGGGAGCTGTTTTTT

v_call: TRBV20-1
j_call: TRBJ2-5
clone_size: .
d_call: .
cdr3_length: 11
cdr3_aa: CSEQERETQYF
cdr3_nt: TGCAGTGAGCAGGAGCGGGAGACCCAGTACTTC

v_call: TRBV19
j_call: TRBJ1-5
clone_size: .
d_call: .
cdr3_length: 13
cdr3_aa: CASSWDSDQPQHF
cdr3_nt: TGTGCCAGTAGTTGGGACTCCGATCAGCCCCAGCATTTT

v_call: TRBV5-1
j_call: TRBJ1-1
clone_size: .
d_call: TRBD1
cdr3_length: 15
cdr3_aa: CASSLVSGQGNAAFF
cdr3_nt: TGCGCCAGCAGCTTGGTTTCGGGACAGGGTAACGCAGCTTTCTTT

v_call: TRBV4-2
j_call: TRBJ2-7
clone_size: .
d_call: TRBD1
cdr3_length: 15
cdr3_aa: CASSGTGQMRYEQYF
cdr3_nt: TGTGCCAGCAGCGGAACGGGACAGATGCGCTACGAGCAGTACTTC

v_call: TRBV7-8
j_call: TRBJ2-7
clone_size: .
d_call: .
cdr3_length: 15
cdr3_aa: CASSPGGGSNYEQYF
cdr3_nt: TGTGCCAGCAGCCCCGGGGGCGGGAGTAACTACGAGCAGTACTTC

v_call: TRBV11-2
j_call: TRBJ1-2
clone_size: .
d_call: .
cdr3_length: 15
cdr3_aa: CASSLVRGAFDGYTF
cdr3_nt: TGTGCCAGCAGCTTAGTTCGGGGGGCGTTCGATGGCTACACCTTC

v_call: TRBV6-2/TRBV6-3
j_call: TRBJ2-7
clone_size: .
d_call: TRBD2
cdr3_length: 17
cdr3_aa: CASSRPGTSGRVYEQYF
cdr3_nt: TGTGCCAGCAGCCGACCCGGGACTAGCGGGAGAGTCTACGAGCAGTACTTC

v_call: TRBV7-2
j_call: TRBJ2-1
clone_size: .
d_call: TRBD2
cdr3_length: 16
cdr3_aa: CASRSGLASSYNEQFF
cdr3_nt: TGTGCCAGCAGATCCGGACTAGCCAGCTCCTACAATGAGCAGTTCTTC

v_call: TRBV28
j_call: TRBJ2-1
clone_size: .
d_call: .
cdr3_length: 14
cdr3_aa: CASSLSGGLRAQFF
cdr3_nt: TGTGCCAGCAGTTTATCCGGCGGCCTCAGGGCGCAGTTCTTC

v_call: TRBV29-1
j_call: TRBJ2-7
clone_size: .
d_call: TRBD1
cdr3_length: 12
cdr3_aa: CSAGTGLYEQYF
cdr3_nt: TGCAGCGCCGGGACAGGATTATACGAGCAGTACTTC

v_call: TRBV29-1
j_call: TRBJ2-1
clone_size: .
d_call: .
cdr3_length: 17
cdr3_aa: CSVGRISSGGSYNEQFF
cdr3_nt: TGCAGCGTCGGGAGAATATCGAGCGGAGGTTCCTACAATGAGCAGTTCTTC

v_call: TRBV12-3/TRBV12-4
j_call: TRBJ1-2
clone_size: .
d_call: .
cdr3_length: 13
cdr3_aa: CASNYHVARGYTF
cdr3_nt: TGTGCCAGCAACTATCACGTGGCAAGAGGCTACACCTTC

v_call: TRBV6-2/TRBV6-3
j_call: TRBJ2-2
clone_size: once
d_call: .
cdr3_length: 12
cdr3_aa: CASSKGAGELFF
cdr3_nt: TGTGCCAGCAGTAAAGGGGCCGGGGAGCTGTTTTTT

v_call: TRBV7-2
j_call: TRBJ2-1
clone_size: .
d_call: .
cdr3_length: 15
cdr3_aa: CASSLAQQGLDEQFF
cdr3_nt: TGTGCCAGCAGCTTAGCGCAGCAGGGGCTGGATGAGCAGTTCTTC

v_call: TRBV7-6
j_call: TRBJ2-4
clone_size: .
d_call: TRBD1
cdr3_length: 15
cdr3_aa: CASSLEDRAKNIQYF
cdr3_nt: TGTGCCAGCAGCTTAGAGGACAGGGCCAAAAACATTCAGTACTTC

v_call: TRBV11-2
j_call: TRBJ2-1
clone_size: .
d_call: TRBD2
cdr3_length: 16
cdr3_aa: CASSLEGTSISYEQFF
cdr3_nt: TGTGCCAGCAGCTTAGAGGGGACTAGCATATCTTATGAGCAGTTCTTC

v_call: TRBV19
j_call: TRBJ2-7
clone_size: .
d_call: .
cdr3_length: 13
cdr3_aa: CASSLAYLSEQYF
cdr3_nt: TGTGCCAGTAGCCTAGCTTACCTCTCCGAGCAGTACTTC

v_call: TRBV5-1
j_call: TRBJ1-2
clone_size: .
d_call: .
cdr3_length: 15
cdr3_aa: CASSLAPPLNYGYTF
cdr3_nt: TGCGCCAGCAGCTTGGCCCCCCCTCTTAACTATGGCTACACCTTC

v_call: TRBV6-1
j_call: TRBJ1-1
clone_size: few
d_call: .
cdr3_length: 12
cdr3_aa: CASSDETVKAFF
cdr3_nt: TGTGCCAGCAGTGATGAGACAGTAAAAGCTTTCTTT

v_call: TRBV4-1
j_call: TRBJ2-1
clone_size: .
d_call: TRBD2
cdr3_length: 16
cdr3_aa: CASSQVVAGGLNEQFF
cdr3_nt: TGCGCCAGCAGCCAAGTAGTAGCGGGAGGGTTAAATGAGCAGTTCTTC

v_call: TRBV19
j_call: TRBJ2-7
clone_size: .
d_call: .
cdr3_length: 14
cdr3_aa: CASSVSLASYEQYF
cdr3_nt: TGTGCCAGTAGTGTTTCGCTAGCGTCCTACGAGCAGTACTTC

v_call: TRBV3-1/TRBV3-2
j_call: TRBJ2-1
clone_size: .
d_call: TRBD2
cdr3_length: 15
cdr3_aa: CASSQDRSGTAEQFF
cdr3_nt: TGTGCCAGCAGCCAAGATCGTAGCGGGACTGCTGAGCAGTTCTTC

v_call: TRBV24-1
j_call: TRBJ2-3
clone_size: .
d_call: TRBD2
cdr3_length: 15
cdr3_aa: CATQTSGGGTDTQYF
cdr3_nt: TGTGCCACCCAAACTAGCGGAGGTGGGACAGATACGCAGTATTTT

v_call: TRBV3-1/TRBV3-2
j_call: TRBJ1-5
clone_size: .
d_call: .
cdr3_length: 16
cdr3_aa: CASSQELLLGNQPQHF
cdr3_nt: TGTGCCAGCAGCCAAGAACTCCTCCTGGGCAATCAGCCCCAGCATTTT

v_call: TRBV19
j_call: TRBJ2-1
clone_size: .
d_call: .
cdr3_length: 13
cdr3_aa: CASSSRSYNEQFF
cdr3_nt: TGTGCCAGTAGTTCCCGGTCCTACAATGAGCAGTTCTTC

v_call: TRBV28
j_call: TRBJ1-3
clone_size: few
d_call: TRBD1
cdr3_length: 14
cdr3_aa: CASSGDRDRNTIYF
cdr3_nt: TGTGCCAGCAGTGGCGACAGGGATCGAAACACCATATATTTT